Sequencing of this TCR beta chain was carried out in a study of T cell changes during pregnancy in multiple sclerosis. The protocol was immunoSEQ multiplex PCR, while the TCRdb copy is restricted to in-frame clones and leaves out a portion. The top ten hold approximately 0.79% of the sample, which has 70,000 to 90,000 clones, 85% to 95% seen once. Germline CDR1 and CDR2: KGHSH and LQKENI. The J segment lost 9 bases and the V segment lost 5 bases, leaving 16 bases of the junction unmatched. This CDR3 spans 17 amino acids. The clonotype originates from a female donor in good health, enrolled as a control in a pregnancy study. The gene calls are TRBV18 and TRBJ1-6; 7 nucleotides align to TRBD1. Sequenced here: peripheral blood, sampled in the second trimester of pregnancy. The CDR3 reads CASSESGTEGGSSPLHF. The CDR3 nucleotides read TGTGCCAGCTCAGAGTCCGGGACAGAAGGGGGGAGTTCACCCCTCCACTTT.